A single sample gave rise to the 17 T cell receptor beta chains below, sequenced in a study of blood T cell repertoires in COVID-19. Generated by immunoSEQ multiplex PCR, the TCRdb table keeps only in-frame clones and is missing some. The profile shows fewer than 350,000 clones, 75% to 95% of them singletons. Sequencing input: peripheral blood. The receptors here all came from a woman aged 25-40 years with COVID-19, enrolled during active disease.

This chain connects TRBV20-1 to TRBJ1-1, with TRBD1 matching over 10 bases. From germline, CDR1 is DFQATT and CDR2 SNEGSKA (reference sequence). CDR3 length equals 14 residues. The trim removed 3 bases at V and 5 bases at J, leaving 6 bases unmatched. CDR3 DNA sequence: TGCAGTGCTAGTCCCGGGACAGGGGAGACTGAAGCTTTCTTT. It codes for CSASPGTGETEAFF.

This chain uses TRBV9 with TRBJ2-1; 10 nucleotides align to TRBD1. The CDR3 length is 14 residues. Trimming cost V 4 bases and J 7 bases; bases outside gene matches: 5. CDR1 is SGDLS and CDR2 is YYNGEE in the germline V gene. DNA for the CDR3: TGTGCCAGCAGCCCTCCGGGACAGGGGAATGAGCAGTTCTTC. Protein sequence: CASSPPGQGNEQFF.

This clone was counted a few times. Other DNA sequences in this specimen translate into the identical CDR3. Here the CDR3 DNA reads TGTGCCAGCAGTTCGGGAGGCTCTGGAAACACCATATATTTT. This gives the protein CASSSGGSGNTIYF. This chain joins TRBV28 and TRBJ1-3; D unclear. From germline, CDR1 is MDHEN and CDR2 SYDVKM. Trimming left V 4 bases short and J 0 bases short, with 7 bases between. The CDR3 spans 14 residues.

A single count supports this clone. The genes are TRBV11-2 and TRBJ2-2; 10 nucleotides align to TRBD2. Germline V gene lookup returns CDR1 SGHAT and CDR2 FQNNGV. The CDR3 has 14 amino acids. With 9 bases clipped from V and 6 bases from J, the junction kept 7 bases outside the gene matches. The CDR3 nucleotides read TGTGCCAGTCGACTAGCGGGTCTTGCCGGGGAGCTGTTTTTT. Amino acids: CASRLAGLAGELFF. The entire variable domain, with the rest obtained from reference TRBV11-2 and TRBJ2-2, is as follows: EAGVAQSPRYKIIEKRQSVAFWCNPISGHATLYWYQQILGQGPKLLIQFQNNGVVDDSQLPKDRFSAERLKGVDSTLKIQPAKLEDSAVYLCASRLAGLAGELFFGEGSRLTVL.

V gene TRBV5-1 combines with J gene TRBJ1-2; the D is unclear. Looked up from germline, CDR1 is SGHRS and CDR2 is YFSETQ. The CDR3 extends over 12 amino acids. The V and J ends lost 8 bases and 6 bases respectively, with 14 bases between them. CDR3 coding DNA: TGCGCCAGTAAATCCAACCAGAATGGCTACACCTTC. Translating it yields CASKSNQNGYTF.

This chain links TRBV19 with TRBJ1-1, with D possibly TRBD1 on 5 matching bases. CDR1 and CDR2 (germline): LNHDA, SQIVND (reference sequence). CDR3 length: 13 amino acids. V gave up 3 bases and J gave up 6 bases, with 11 bases separating them. CDR3 DNA sequence: TGTGCCAGTAGTATCGGGAGGGACGCTGAAGCTTTCTTT. Translated, it gives CASSIGRDAEAFF.

The chain carries TRBV30 and TRBJ2-5; the D is unclear. V was cut by 3 bases and J by 0 bases, with 2 bases left in between. The CDR3 totals 11 residues. CDR1 and CDR2 from the germline V gene are GTSNPN and SVGIG (reference sequence). CDR3 residues: CAWSDQETQYF. The CDR3 nucleotides are TGTGCCTGGAGCGACCAAGAGACCCAGTACTTC. Using reference TRBV30 and TRBJ2-5 for the parts outside the CDR3, the full variable domain is SQTIHQWPATLVQPVGSPLSLECTVEGTSNPNLYWYRQAAGRGLQLLFYSVGIGQISSEVPQNLSASRPQDRQFILSSKKLLLSDSGFYLCAWSDQETQYFGPGTRLLVL.

This CDR3 is CATGEWVYEQYF. The CDR3 nucleotides are TGTGCCACGGGGGAGTGGGTCTACGAGCAGTACTTC. The gene calls are TRBV2 and TRBJ2-7, with a possible D match to TRBD2 (6 bases). Germline assignment: CDR1 SNHLY and CDR2 FYNNEI. The CDR3 has 12 amino acids. V was shortened by 10 bases and J by 3 bases, with 13 bases between the two germline ends.

This clone was seen more than once but under ten times. The sample holds other DNA sequences that translate to the same CDR3. The chain couples TRBV6-6 to TRBJ2-7, with D maybe TRBD1 (6 bases). The CDR3 totals 13 residues. V lost 0 bases and J lost 4, with 7 bases in between. From germline, CDR1 is MNHNY and CDR2 SVGAGI (reference sequence). The CDR3 protein is CASSYSRGYEQYF. In DNA, the CDR3 is TGTGCCAGCAGTTACTCCAGGGGATACGAGCAGTACTTC.

CDR3 DNA: TGTGCCAGCAGTTACTCGAAAGCGGGAGGCCCCGAGCAGTACTTC. Its protein is CASSYSKAGGPEQYF. V and J are TRBV6-6 and TRBJ2-7, with 9 nucleotides matching TRBD2. Unmatched junction bases numbered 6, after V lost 0 bases and J lost 6 bases. There are 15 residues in the CDR3. Germline V CDR1 and CDR2: MNHNY, SVGAGI (reference sequence).

This clone was observed once. V and J are TRBV5-1 and TRBJ2-1; 16 bases map to TRBD2. Germline loops: CDR1 SGHRS, CDR2 YFSETQ. After removal of 2 bases from V and 8 bases from J, the junction contained 7 bases not matched to a gene. CDR3 length: 17 amino acids. DNA of the CDR3: TGCGCCAGCAGCTTTTCCGGGACTAGCGGGAGGGTAGATGAGCAGTTCTTC. Protein sequence: CASSFSGTSGRVDEQFF.

V is TRBV5-1 and J is TRBJ1-2, with TRBD1 matching 7 bases. Trimming at V came to 5 bases and at J to 6 bases, leaving 16 bases not matched to a gene. The CDR3 covers 16 residues. CDR1 SGHRS and CDR2 YFSETQ come from the germline V gene. The CDR3 loop reads CASSSGYRGMLNGYTF. CDR3 DNA sequence: TGCGCCAGCAGTAGCGGATACAGGGGCATGCTTAATGGCTACACCTTC.

This chain uses TRBV7-2 with TRBJ1-2; a possible D gene is TRBD1 (6 bases). This CDR3 is built from 16 residues. CDR1 and CDR2 (germline): SGHTA, FQGNSA. V shed 1 base and J shed 2 bases, with 14 bases lying between them. This CDR3 is CASSLGTGLGNYGYTF. The CDR3 nucleotides are TGTGCCAGCAGCTTAGGCACAGGGTTAGGAAACTATGGCTACACCTTC. Supplemented by reference TRBV7-2 and TRBJ1-2, the full variable domain reads GAGVSQSPSNKVTEKGKDVELRCDPISGHTALYWYRQSLGQGLEFLIYFQGNSAPDKSGLPSDRFSAERTGGSVSTLTIQRTQQEDSAVYLCASSLGTGLGNYGYTFGSGTRLTVV.

In this sample, this clone turned up once. The rearrangement uses TRBV10-2 and TRBJ1-3; the D is unclear. Germline lookup yields CDR1 WSHSY and CDR2 SAAADI. The CDR3 covers 14 residues. The V and J ends lost 7 bases and 0 bases respectively, with 10 bases between them. CDR3 sequence (DNA): TGCGCCAGCACCGGCGGGATCTCTGGAAACACCATATATTTT. It translates to CASTGGISGNTIYF.

The chain carries TRBV28 and TRBJ2-2, with 7 nucleotides matching TRBD1. V dropped 6 bases and J dropped 4; count of bases not matched to a gene: 14. This CDR3 is 17 amino acids long. Germline V gives CDR1 MDHEN, CDR2 SYDVKM. The CDR3 loop reads CASSSLTGKGTTGELFF. The CDR3, as DNA: TGTGCCAGCAGCTCCCTGACAGGGAAAGGGACCACCGGGGAGCTGTTTTTT.

The rearrangement joins TRBV28 to TRBJ1-1; D not resolved. This CDR3 region has 14 residues. Between the trimmed V and J ends, which lost 6 bases and 7 bases, there was a span of 18 bases. CDR1 MDHEN and CDR2 SYDVKM come from the germline V gene. The CDR3 coding sequence is TGTGCCAGCAGCTTCAACGGGGTACGGCATGAAGCTTTCTTT. This gives the protein CASSFNGVRHEAFF.

The rearrangement joins TRBV19 to TRBJ1-2; no reliable D call. Trimming cost V 3 bases and J 2 bases, with 10 bases left between them. Germline lookup yields CDR1 LNHDA and CDR2 SQIVND (reference sequence). The CDR3 is 14 amino acids. CDR3 nucleotide sequence: TGTGCCAGTAGTATTGAGTTGCGGAACTATGGCTACACCTTC. This gives the protein CASSIELRNYGYTF.